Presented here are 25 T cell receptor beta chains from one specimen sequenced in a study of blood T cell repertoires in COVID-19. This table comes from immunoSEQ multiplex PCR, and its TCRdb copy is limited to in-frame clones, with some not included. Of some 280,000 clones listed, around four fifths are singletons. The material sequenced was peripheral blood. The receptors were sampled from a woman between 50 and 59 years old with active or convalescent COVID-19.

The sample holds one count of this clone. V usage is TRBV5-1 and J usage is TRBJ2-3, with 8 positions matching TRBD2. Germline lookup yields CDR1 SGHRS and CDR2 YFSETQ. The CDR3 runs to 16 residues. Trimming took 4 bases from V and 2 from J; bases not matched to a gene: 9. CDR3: CASSVMASGSTDTQYF. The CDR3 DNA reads TGCGCCAGCAGCGTGATGGCTAGCGGGTCCACAGATACGCAGTATTTT.

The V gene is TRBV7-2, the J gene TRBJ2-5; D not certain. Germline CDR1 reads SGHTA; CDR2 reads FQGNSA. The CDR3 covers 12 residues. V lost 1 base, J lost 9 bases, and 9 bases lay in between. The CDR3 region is CASSLVTQAQYF. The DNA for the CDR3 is TGTGCCAGCAGCTTAGTAACTCAAGCCCAGTACTTC.

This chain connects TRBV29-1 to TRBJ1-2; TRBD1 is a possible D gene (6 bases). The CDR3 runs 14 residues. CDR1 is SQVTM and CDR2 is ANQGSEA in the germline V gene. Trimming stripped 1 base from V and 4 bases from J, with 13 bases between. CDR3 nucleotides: TGCAGCGTTGAAGGTGGCGCCAGGGGCTATGGCTACACCTTC. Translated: CSVEGGARGYGYTF. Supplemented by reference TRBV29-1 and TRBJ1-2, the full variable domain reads SAVISQKPSRDICQRGTSLTIQCQVDSQVTMMFWYRQQPGQSLTLIATANQGSEATYESGFVIDKFPISRPNLTFSTLTVSNMSPEDSSIYLCSVEGGARGYGYTFGSGTRLTVV.

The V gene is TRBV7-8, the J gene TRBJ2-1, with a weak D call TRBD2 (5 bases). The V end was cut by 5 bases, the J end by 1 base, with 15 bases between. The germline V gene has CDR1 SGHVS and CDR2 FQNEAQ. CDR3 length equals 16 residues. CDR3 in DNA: TGTGCCAGCAGCGAGAGGAGGATCTTTTCCTACAATGAGCAGTTCTTC. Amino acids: CASSERRIFSYNEQFF.

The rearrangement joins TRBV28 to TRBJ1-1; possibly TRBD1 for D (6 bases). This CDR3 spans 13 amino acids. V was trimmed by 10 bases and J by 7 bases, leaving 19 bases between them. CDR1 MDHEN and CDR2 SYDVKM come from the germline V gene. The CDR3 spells CATYAPGGREAFF. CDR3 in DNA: TGTGCCACCTATGCGCCGGGGGGGCGTGAAGCTTTCTTT.

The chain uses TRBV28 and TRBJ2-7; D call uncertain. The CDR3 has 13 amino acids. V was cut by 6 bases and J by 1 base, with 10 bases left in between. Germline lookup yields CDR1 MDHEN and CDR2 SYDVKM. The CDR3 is CASSQIPSYEQYF. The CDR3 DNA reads TGTGCCAGCAGCCAGATTCCGTCCTACGAGCAGTACTTC.

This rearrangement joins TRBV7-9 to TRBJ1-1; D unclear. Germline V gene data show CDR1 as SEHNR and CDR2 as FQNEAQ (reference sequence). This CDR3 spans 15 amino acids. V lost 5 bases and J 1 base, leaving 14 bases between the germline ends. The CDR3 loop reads CASSTTREGNTEAFF. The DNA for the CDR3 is TGTGCCAGCAGCACTACGCGGGAAGGGAACACTGAAGCTTTCTTT.

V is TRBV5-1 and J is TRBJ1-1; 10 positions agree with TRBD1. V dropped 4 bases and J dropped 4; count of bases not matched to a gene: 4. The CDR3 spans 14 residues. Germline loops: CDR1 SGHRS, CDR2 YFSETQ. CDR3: CASSQRQGATEAFF. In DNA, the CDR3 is TGCGCCAGCAGCCAGCGACAGGGGGCCACTGAAGCTTTCTTT.

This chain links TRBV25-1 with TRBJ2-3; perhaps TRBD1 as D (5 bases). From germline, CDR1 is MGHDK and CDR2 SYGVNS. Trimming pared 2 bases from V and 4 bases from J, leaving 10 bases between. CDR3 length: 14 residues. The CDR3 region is CASSEPAGPDTQYF. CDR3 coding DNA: TGTGCCAGCAGTGAACCGGCAGGGCCAGATACGCAGTATTTT.

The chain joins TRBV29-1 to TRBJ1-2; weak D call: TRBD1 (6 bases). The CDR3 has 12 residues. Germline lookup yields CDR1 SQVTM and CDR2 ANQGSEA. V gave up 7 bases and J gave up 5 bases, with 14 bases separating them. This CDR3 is CSALQGPYGYTF. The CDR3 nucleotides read TGCAGCGCCCTACAGGGCCCTTATGGCTACACCTTC. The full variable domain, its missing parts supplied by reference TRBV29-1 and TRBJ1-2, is SAVISQKPSRDICQRGTSLTIQCQVDSQVTMMFWYRQQPGQSLTLIATANQGSEATYESGFVIDKFPISRPNLTFSTLTVSNMSPEDSSIYLCSALQGPYGYTFGSGTRLTVV.

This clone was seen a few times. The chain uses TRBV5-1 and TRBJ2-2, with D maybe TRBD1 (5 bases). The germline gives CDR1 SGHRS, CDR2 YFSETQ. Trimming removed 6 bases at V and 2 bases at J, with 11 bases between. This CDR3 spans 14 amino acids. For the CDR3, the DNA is TGCGCCAGCAACCTGGACACAAACACCGGGGAGCTGTTTTTT. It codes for CASNLDTNTGELFF.

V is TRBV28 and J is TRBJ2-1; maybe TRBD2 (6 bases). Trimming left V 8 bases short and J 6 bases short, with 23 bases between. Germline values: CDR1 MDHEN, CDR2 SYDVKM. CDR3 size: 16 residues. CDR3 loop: CASPPLTGVPFNEQFF. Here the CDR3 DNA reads TGTGCCAGCCCCCCTCTGACGGGAGTTCCCTTCAATGAGCAGTTCTTC.

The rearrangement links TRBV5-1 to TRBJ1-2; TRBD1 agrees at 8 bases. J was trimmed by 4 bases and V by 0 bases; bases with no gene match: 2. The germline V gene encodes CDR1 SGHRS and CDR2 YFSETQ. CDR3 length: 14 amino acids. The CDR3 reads CASSLVGTGYGYTF. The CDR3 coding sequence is TGCGCCAGCAGCTTGGTTGGGACAGGCTATGGCTACACCTTC.

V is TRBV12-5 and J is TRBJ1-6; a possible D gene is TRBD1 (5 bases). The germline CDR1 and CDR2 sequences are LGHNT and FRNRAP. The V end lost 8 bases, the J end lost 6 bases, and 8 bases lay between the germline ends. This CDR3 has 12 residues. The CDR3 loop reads CASRGINSPLHF. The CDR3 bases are TGTGCTAGTAGGGGTATTAATTCACCCCTCCACTTT. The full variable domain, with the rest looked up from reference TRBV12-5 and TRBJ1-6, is DARVTQTPRHKVTEMGQEVTMRCQPILGHNTVFWYRQTMMQGLELLAYFRNRAPLDDSGMPKDRFSAEMPDATLATLKIQPSEPRDSAVYFCASRGINSPLHFGNGTRLTVT.

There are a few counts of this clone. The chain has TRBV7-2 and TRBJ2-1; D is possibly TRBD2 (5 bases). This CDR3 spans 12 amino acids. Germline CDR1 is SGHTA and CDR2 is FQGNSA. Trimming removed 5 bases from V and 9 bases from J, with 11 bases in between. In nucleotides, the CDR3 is TGTGCCAGCAGCGTCACTAGTGGTGAGCAGTTCTTC. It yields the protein CASSVTSGEQFF.

This CDR3 reads CASSQARETNEKLFF. The CDR3 bases are TGTGCCAGCAGCCAAGCCCGGGAGACTAATGAAAAACTGTTTTTT. This chain joins TRBV3-1 (or the pseudogene TRBV3-2) and TRBJ1-4; D is unresolved. The CDR3 totals 15 residues. Trimming pared 1 base from V and 2 bases from J, leaving 8 bases between. The germline CDR1 and CDR2 sequences are LGHDT and YNNKEL (reference sequence).

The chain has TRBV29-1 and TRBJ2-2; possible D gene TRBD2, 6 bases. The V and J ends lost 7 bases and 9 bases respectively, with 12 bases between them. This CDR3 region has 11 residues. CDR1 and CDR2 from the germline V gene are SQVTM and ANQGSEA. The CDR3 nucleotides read TGCAGCGGGGAGGCGGGCAGGGAGCTGTTTTTT. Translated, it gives CSGEAGRELFF.

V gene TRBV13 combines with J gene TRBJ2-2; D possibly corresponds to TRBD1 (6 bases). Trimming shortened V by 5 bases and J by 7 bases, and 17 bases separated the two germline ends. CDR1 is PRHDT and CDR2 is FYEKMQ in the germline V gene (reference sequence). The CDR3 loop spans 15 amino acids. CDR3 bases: TGTGCCAGCAGCCCCCAGGGGAGAGGGGGCGGGGAGCTGTTTTTT. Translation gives CASSPQGRGGGELFF.

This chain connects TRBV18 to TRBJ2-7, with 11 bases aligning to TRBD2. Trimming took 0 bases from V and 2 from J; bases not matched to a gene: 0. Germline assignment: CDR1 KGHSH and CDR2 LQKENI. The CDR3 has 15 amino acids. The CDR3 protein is CASSPPSGRAYEQYF. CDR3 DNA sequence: TGTGCCAGCTCACCACCTAGCGGGAGGGCCTACGAGCAGTACTTC.

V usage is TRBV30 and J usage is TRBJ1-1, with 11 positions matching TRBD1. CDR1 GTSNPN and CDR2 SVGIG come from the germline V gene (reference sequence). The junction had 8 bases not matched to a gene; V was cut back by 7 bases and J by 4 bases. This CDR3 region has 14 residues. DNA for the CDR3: TGTGCCTTTGAACGGACAGGGGGCGCCACTGAAGCTTTCTTT. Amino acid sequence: CAFERTGGATEAFF.

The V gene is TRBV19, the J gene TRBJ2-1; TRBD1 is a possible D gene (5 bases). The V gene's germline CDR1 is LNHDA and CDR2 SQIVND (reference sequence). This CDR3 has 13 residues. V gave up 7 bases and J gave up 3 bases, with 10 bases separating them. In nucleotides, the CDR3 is TGTGCCAGTACCCAGGGCATCTACAATGAGCAGTTCTTC. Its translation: CASTQGIYNEQFF.

The CDR3 DNA is TGTGCCAGCAGTGTCCAGGGCGGCTACGAGCAGTACTTC. This codes for CASSVQGGYEQYF. This chain uses TRBV2 with TRBJ2-7; the D gene is possibly TRBD1 (5 bases). The CDR3 has 13 amino acids. The V end was cut by 4 bases, the J end by 3 bases, with 10 bases between. The germline gives CDR1 SNHLY, CDR2 FYNNEI.

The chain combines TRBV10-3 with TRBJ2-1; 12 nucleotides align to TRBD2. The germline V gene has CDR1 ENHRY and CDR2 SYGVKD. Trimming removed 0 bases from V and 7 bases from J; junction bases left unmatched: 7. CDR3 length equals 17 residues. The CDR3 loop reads CAISESPTSGSGNEQFF. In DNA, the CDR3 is TGTGCCATCAGTGAGTCTCCGACTAGCGGGAGTGGTAATGAGCAGTTCTTC.

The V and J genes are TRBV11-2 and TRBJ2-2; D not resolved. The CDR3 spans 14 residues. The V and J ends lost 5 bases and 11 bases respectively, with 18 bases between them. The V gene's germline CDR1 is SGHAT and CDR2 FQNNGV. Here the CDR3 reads CASSPFGFGTELFF. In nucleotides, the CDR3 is TGTGCCAGCAGCCCCTTCGGGTTCGGTACTGAGCTGTTTTTT.

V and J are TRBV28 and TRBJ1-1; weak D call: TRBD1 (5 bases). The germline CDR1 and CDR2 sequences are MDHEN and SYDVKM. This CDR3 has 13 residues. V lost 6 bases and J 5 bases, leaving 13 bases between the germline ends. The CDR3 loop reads CASSRFRGTEAFF. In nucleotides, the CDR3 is TGTGCCAGCAGCCGATTTAGGGGAACTGAAGCTTTCTTT.